A selection of T cell receptor beta chains follows, all from one sample in a study of blood T cell repertoires in COVID-19. Data came from immunoSEQ multiplex PCR; TCRdb stores just in-frame clones and leaves some out. The data hold approximately 45,000 clones, with approximately 83% observed a single time. What was sequenced was peripheral blood. The receptors were sampled from a woman of 80 years or more with acute or convalescent COVID-19. Both conserved end residues are part of each CDR3. D genes are given only for firm matches. The listing skips clone size in some rows; elsewhere it reads once, few, many or a size class.

CDR3 DNA	CDR3 protein	J gene	D gene	clone size	V gene
TGTGCCAGCAGCTTGGCCGACTATGGCTACACCTTC	CASSLADYGYTF	TRBJ1-2	NA	once	TRBV5-4
TGTGCCAGCAGCGTGCAGGGGGCTCCTAATGAAAAACTGTTTTTT	CASSVQGAPNEKLFF	TRBJ1-4	TRBD1	NA	TRBV7-2
TGTGCCAGCAGCTCTCTAGCGGGGGCCGACACCGGGGAGCTGTTTTTT	CASSSLAGADTGELFF	TRBJ2-2	TRBD2	NA	TRBV3-1/TRBV3-2
TGTGCCAGCAGTTACCCAGAGAGGCATCCGAGGGATGAGCAGTTCTTC	CASSYPERHPRDEQFF	TRBJ2-1	NA	NA	TRBV6-5
TGTGCCAGCAGCCACTACTTTGACACGAACACTGAAGCTTTCTTT	CASSHYFDTNTEAFF	TRBJ1-1	NA	NA	TRBV3-1/TRBV3-2
TGTGCCAGCAGCCCACCCAGACTAGCGGGGCGCCCCCACACCGGGGAGCTGTTTTTT	CASSPPRLAGRPHTGELFF	TRBJ2-2	TRBD2	NA	TRBV5-4
TGTGCCAGCAGCTTAGGACAGGCCCTGAACACTGAAGCTTTCTTT	CASSLGQALNTEAFF	TRBJ1-1	NA	NA	TRBV7-2
TGTGCCAGCAGCTCCAGCTCTGGAAACACCATATATTTT	CASSSSSGNTIYF	TRBJ1-3	NA	NA	TRBV7-2
TGTGCCACTTCGGACAGGGACCCCTACGAGCAGTACTTC	CATSDRDPYEQYF	TRBJ2-7	TRBD1	NA	TRBV19
TGTGCCAGCAGCCAAACTTCAGGGTCACGGTGGGAAAAACTGTTTTTT	CASSQTSGSRWEKLFF	TRBJ1-4	NA	NA	TRBV3-1/TRBV3-2
TGCGCCAGCAGCCCCTTAGCGGGGGGAGGCAATGAGCAGTTCTTC	CASSPLAGGGNEQFF	TRBJ2-1	TRBD2	NA	TRBV5-1
TGTGCCAGCAGCTTGGGGTCCGGGACAGGTTCCAACGTCCTGACTTTC	CASSLGSGTGSNVLTF	TRBJ2-6	TRBD1	NA	TRBV7-9
TGTGCCAGCAGCGTAGACGGGACAACACACAATGAGCAGTTCTTC	CASSVDGTTHNEQFF	TRBJ2-1	NA	NA	TRBV9
TGTGCCAGCAGCCAAGAGGGACAGGGGGACTACTACGAGCAGTACTTC	CASSQEGQGDYYEQYF	TRBJ2-7	TRBD1	NA	TRBV3-1/TRBV3-2
TGCGCCAGCAGCCGCCAGACTAGCGGGGGATACAATGAGCAGTTCTTC	CASSRQTSGGYNEQFF	TRBJ2-1	TRBD2	NA	TRBV4-1
TGTGCCAGCTCACCTATGGGACAAATGGGCACCGGGGAGCTGTTTTTT	CASSPMGQMGTGELFF	TRBJ2-2	NA	NA	TRBV18
TGTGCCAGCAGCTTAGGGGGTACAGGGGGCGCAAAGGAAAAACTGTTTTTT	CASSLGGTGGAKEKLFF	TRBJ1-4	TRBD1	few	TRBV7-9
TGTGCCAGTAGGGAACAGGGGTCGGATTCACCCCTCCACTTT	CASREQGSDSPLHF	TRBJ1-6	TRBD1	NA	TRBV19
TGTGCCTACCTAGCGGGGGGTGGCGATACGCAGTATTTT	CAYLAGGGDTQYF	TRBJ2-3	TRBD2	NA	TRBV30
TGTGCCAGCAGTGATGTACTAGCAAGGTCCTACAATGAGCAGTTCTTC	CASSDVLARSYNEQFF	TRBJ2-1	NA	NA	TRBV25-1
TGTGCCAGCAGTCCAACTAGCGGGGGGGCCAATGAGCAGTTCTTC	CASSPTSGGANEQFF	TRBJ2-1	TRBD2	NA	TRBV6-4
TGTGCCAGCAGCCCAACCACAGGGGTAGGCTACGAGCAGTACTTC	CASSPTTGVGYEQYF	TRBJ2-7	TRBD1	NA	TRBV7-2
TGCAGTGCTAGAGAAGAGGCTGGCTACACCTTC	CSAREEAGYTF	TRBJ1-2	NA	NA	TRBV20-1
TGTGCCAGCAGTTTACAGCGTGATGTGAACACTGAAGCTTTCTTT	CASSLQRDVNTEAFF	TRBJ1-1	NA	NA	TRBV27
TGTGCCAGCAGGGCCTCAGGGGCCACTAACACCGGGGAGCTGTTTTTT	CASRASGATNTGELFF	TRBJ2-2	NA	NA	TRBV21-1
TGTGCCGAAGGGGGGGCGGGAAACACCATATATTTT	CAEGGAGNTIYF	TRBJ1-3	NA	NA	TRBV12-3/TRBV12-4
TGCGCCAGCCCAATTCCGAGAGGGGGAGCGGGGGCCTCCTACAATGAGCAGTTCTTC	CASPIPRGGAGASYNEQFF	TRBJ2-1	TRBD2	NA	TRBV10-1
TGTGCCAGCAGGGGACAGTATAATTCACCCCTCCACTTT	CASRGQYNSPLHF	TRBJ1-6	TRBD1	NA	TRBV25-1
TGTGCCAGTAATAGCCTACCTAAGGACACTGAAGCTTTCTTT	CASNSLPKDTEAFF	TRBJ1-1	NA	once	TRBV19
TGTGCCAGCAGCCAAGTTGAGGGTGGGACAGGGGTGTCTGAAGCTTTCTTT	CASSQVEGGTGVSEAFF	TRBJ1-1	TRBD1	NA	TRBV4-2
TGTGCCAGCAGTGAATCACTAGCGGGGGGGGTAGATACGCAGTATTTT	CASSESLAGGVDTQYF	TRBJ2-3	TRBD2	NA	TRBV6-1
TGTGCCAGTAGTAGTCGGGACAGCCGTAGCTCCTATAATTCACCCCTCCACTTT	CASSSRDSRSSYNSPLHF	TRBJ1-6	TRBD1	few	TRBV19
TGTGCCAGCAGCCCCGGGACTGTGAACACTGAAGCTTTCTTT	CASSPGTVNTEAFF	TRBJ1-1	NA	NA	TRBV5-5
TGCGCCAGCAGCCTCGACTATACCGGGGAGCTGTTTTTT	CASSLDYTGELFF	TRBJ2-2	NA	NA	TRBV5-1
TGTGCCAGCTCACCGGACAGAAAAGGCACTAATGAAAAACTGTTTTTT	CASSPDRKGTNEKLFF	TRBJ1-4	NA	NA	TRBV18
TGTGCCAGCACCTCCGGAGGTGGGCTACGGGGTGAGCAGTTCTTC	CASTSGGGLRGEQFF	TRBJ2-1	NA	NA	TRBV7-2
TGTGCTAGTGGTTTGCCCTCTTCCCCGGGACAGGGTTTCAGCTCCTACAATGAGCAGTTCTTC	CASGLPSSPGQGFSSYNEQFF	TRBJ2-1	TRBD1	NA	TRBV12-5
TGTGCCAGCAGTGAAGCCTCCAGGGGGCATGGCTACACCTTC	CASSEASRGHGYTF	TRBJ1-2	TRBD1	NA	TRBV6-1
TGTACCAGTAGTCCCCGGGACAGGGGATTCGCAGATACGCAGTATTTT	CTSSPRDRGFADTQYF	TRBJ2-3	TRBD1	NA	TRBV19
TGCGCCAGTACGACGGGGGGACCCTACAATGAGCAGTTCTTC	CASTTGGPYNEQFF	TRBJ2-1	TRBD2	NA	TRBV5-1
TGTGCCAGCAGCTTATTAGGGGGGGTGGTCTACAATGAGCAGTTCTTC	CASSLLGGVVYNEQFF	TRBJ2-1	NA	NA	TRBV7-9